The entry that follows covers one T cell receptor (beta chain) sequence. The antigen is unknown. This CDR3 region has 14 residues. CDR1 and CDR2 from the germline V gene are MNHEY and SMNVEV (reference sequence). J lost 8 bases, V lost 6 bases, and 9 bases had no gene match. These data originate in a study of post-analysis software for immune sequencing data. Study outcomes and limitations: TRBV5-6, TRBV5-1 and TRBV20-1 were among four to six TRBV segments more frequent in patients than controls. The F measure placed samples prepared in the same batch into strongly shared clusters.

Sequencing libraries made from TCR beta cDNA carried unique molecular identifiers. TCRdb passed the PCR reads through MiXCR, listing each CDR3 protein once. The table shows approximately 630,000 distinct CDR3 sequences, with about 60% occurring only once. Sequencing used blood. The TCR sequence derives from a girl aged 2-10 years with multiple sclerosis. V and J are TRBV27 and TRBJ1-2, with 10 bases fitting TRBD1. The CDR3 DNA follows: TGTGCCAGCAGCCCTGCCGGGACAGGGGCAGGCTACACCTTC. Translating gives CASSPAGTGAGYTF.